This T cell receptor beta chain appears in the sequencing data of a study of T-cell memory formation after mild COVID-19. Across the study: Largely, TCR clusters stayed within a single donor.

The study, taken as a whole, reports: Clones which contracted sat mainly in CM and EM if CD4+, and in EMRA if CD8+. Clones contracting across day 15 to 85 had a balanced CD4/CD8 profile; later expanding clones leaned CD4+.

With respect to this clonotype: Its antigen is undetermined.

Amplification by 5'RACE using constant-segment primers produced TCR alpha and TCR beta cDNA libraries that carried sample barcodes and UMIs. TCRdb itself ran the 5' RACE reads through MiXCR, one entry per CDR3 protein. The sample contains a few hundred thousand distinct CDR3 sequences, over 25% of which appear only once. This TCR came from an adult woman who had mild COVID-19 (a few samples of this study predate the infection). Cell type and time point are not known. What was sequenced was PBMCs or a T cell subset sorted from them (not recorded which).

Written as DNA, the CDR3 is TGCAGCGTTGAGGTCGGGGGGAGCAATCAGCCCCAGCATTTT. The encoded protein is CSVEVGGSNQPQHF. The chain recombines TRBV29-1 with TRBJ1-5; TRBD1 is a possible D gene (5 bases). Germline V gene data show CDR1 as SQVTM and CDR2 as ANQGSEA. The CDR3 runs 14 residues. Trimming left V 3 bases short and J 1 base short, with 10 bases between.